These 5 T cell receptor beta chains originate from one sample sequenced in a study of early stage breast cancer tumors. TCRdb's table, derived via immunoSEQ multiplex PCR, lists solely in-frame clones and lacks some. The sample has approximately 10,000 clones; around 60% are singletons. Sequencing was carried out using breast tumor tissue. The receptors here all came from a person aged 60 to 70 with breast cancer.

The chain uses TRBV21-1 and TRBJ1-5; the table names TRBD1, a call not compared with the DNA. TRBV21-1 is reported as a pseudogene. The CDR3 contains 16 residues. As DNA, the CDR3 is TGTGCCAGCAGCAAAGACAGGACCCATAGCAATCAGCCCCAGCATTTT. Protein product: CASSKDRTHSNQPQHF.

This clone has only one observation. The gene calls are TRBV28 and TRBJ2-1, with 8 bases that match TRBD2. This CDR3 is 15 amino acids long. V trimming: 2 bases; J trimming: 8 bases; junction bases outside the gene matches: 8. Looked up from germline, CDR1 is MDHEN and CDR2 is SYDVKM. In DNA form, the CDR3 reads TGTGCCAGCAGTTTAGCCGGGAGGGGTTCCCATGAGCAGTTCTTC. It specifies CASSLAGRGSHEQFF.

This clone turned up a few times. V is TRBV6-5 and J is TRBJ1-2, with TRBD1 as a possible D gene (6 bases). V lost 2 bases, J lost 4 bases, and 14 bases lay in between. The CDR3 loop spans 15 amino acids. In germline, CDR1 is MNHEY, CDR2 SVGAGI. CDR3 bases: TGTGCCAGCAGTTACGGGGGCAGCAGGGCCTATGGCTACACCTTC. Amino acids: CASSYGGSRAYGYTF.

By sample fraction, this clone is medium-sized. The chain uses TRBV2 and TRBJ2-2; TRBD1 aligns across 7 bases. J was trimmed by 5 bases and V by 5 bases; bases with no gene match: 11. Germline V CDR1 and CDR2: SNHLY, FYNNEI. The length of the CDR3 is 16 residues. Here the CDR3 DNA reads TGTGCCAGCAGTATCTCGGCGGACAGGTCGACCGGGGAGCTGTTTTTT. Translating it yields CASSISADRSTGELFF.

The chain has TRBV28 and TRBJ2-7; no firm D call. Between the trimmed V and J ends, which lost 6 bases and 1 base, there was a span of 10 bases. This CDR3 spans 13 amino acids. The V gene's germline CDR1 is MDHEN and CDR2 SYDVKM. This CDR3 is CASRRQASYEQYF. CDR3 in DNA: TGTGCCAGCAGACGGCAGGCGTCCTACGAGCAGTACTTC.